A single sample gave rise to the 11 T cell receptor beta chains below, sequenced in a study of blood T cell repertoires in COVID-19 (dated by TCRdb to 2019 to 2021). The library was generated by the immunoSEQ multiplex PCR assay. In TCRdb, the immuneACCESS table is reduced to in-frame sequences with V and J assigned. These tables do not hold every clone; where another copy was compared, an unresolved V gene accounts for under half, and the others remain unexplained. For this sample the table gives some 270,000 clones, of which roughly 81% were detected only once. Under 8% of the sample comes from the top ten. Material for sequencing was PBMCs or T cells enriched from blood (not recorded which). These receptors were obtained from a woman aged 45-60 years who had been exposed to COVID-19.

The V call is TRBV5-1, the J call TRBJ1-1; TRBD1 matches at 8 bases. The germline V gene encodes CDR1 SGHRS and CDR2 YFSETQ. V was clipped by 1 base and J by 2 bases; unmatched bases: 4. This CDR3 contains 15 residues. CDR3 sequence: CASSLTGGFNTEAFF. The CDR3 coding sequence is TGCGCCAGCAGCTTGACAGGGGGTTTCAACACTGAAGCTTTCTTT.

The chain recombines TRBV5-1 with TRBJ1-6; 7 bases map to TRBD1. This CDR3 contains 15 residues. Looked up from germline, CDR1 is SGHRS and CDR2 is YFSETQ. With V trimmed by 3 bases and J by 3 bases, 3 bases remained unmatched. CDR3 nucleotides: TGCGCCAGCAGCTCGGGGGACAGCTATAATTCACCCCTCCACTTT. Its translation is CASSSGDSYNSPLHF.

This clone was detected once. The V gene is TRBV6-2 or TRBV6-3, the J gene TRBJ2-7; 13 nucleotides line up with TRBD2. The CDR3 has 20 residues. V trimming: 5 bases; J trimming: 0 bases; junction bases outside the gene matches: 16. Germline CDR1 and CDR2: MNHEY and SVGEGT. The CDR3, as DNA: TGTGCCAGCAGTCCCAGACTCAGACTAGCGGGGGGCTGGAGCTCCTACGAGCAGTACTTC. Amino acids: CASSPRLRLAGGWSSYEQYF.

The rearrangement uses TRBV3-1 (or the pseudogene TRBV3-2) and TRBJ2-7; TRBD2 aligns across 15 bases. Germline V gives CDR1 LGHDT, CDR2 YNNKEL (reference sequence). The CDR3 is 14 amino acids. After removal of 4 bases from V and 9 bases from J, the junction contained 4 bases not matched to a gene. The CDR3 DNA sequence: TGTGCCAGCAGCCCAGGGACTAGCGGGGGGTGGCAGTACTTC. Its translation is CASSPGTSGGWQYF.

Details on this clone: At the DNA level, this CDR3 is encoded by other sequences in the same sample as well. The chain is built from TRBV10-3 and TRBJ2-7; possible D gene TRBD1, 6 bases. The CDR3 is made up of 13 amino acids. CDR1 ENHRY and CDR2 SYGVKD come from the germline V gene. The germline V and J ends were trimmed by 2 bases and 1 base, with 6 bases remaining between them. The CDR3 loop is CAISEGQSYEQYF. The CDR3 DNA reads as TGTGCCATCAGTGAGGGACAGTCCTACGAGCAGTACTTC.

The J gene is TRBJ1-2, the V gene TRBV11-1, with 10 bases fitting TRBD1. The length of the CDR3 is 15 residues. J lost 7 bases, V lost 5 bases, and 10 bases had no gene match. Germline V gives CDR1 SGHAT, CDR2 FQDESV (reference sequence). CDR3 residues: CASSPGGQGPAGYTF. As DNA, the CDR3 is TGTGCCAGCAGCCCAGGGGGACAGGGGCCAGCTGGCTACACCTTC.

The V and J genes are TRBV24-1 and TRBJ2-7; TRBD2 matches 7 bases. The junction had 11 bases not matched to a gene; V was cut back by 6 bases and J by 4 bases. The CDR3 is 15 amino acids. Germline lookup yields CDR1 KGHDR and CDR2 SFDVKD. The CDR3 spells CATSLGTGGRYEQYF. CDR3 sequence (DNA): TGTGCCACCAGTTTAGGGACGGGGGGTCGATACGAGCAGTACTTC.

This chain links TRBV10-1 with TRBJ1-6; 9 nucleotides line up with TRBD1. Per germline, CDR1 WNHNN and CDR2 SYGVQD (reference sequence). V shed 7 bases, J shed 3 bases, and the junction held 22 bases outside the gene matches. The CDR3 sequence is 21 residues long. The CDR3 nucleotides read TGCGCCAGCACGTGGGACAGGGATCGATCGGCGCCGACTATCTATAATTCACCCCTCCACTTT. Translation gives CASTWDRDRSAPTIYNSPLHF.

This clone was seen only once. The chain uses TRBV5-1 and TRBJ1-1; D unclear. The CDR3 totals 14 residues. V was shortened by 4 bases and J by 4 bases, with 14 bases between the two germline ends. Germline V CDR1 and CDR2: SGHRS, YFSETQ. The CDR3 spells CASSPQVSSTEAFF. CDR3 DNA: TGCGCCAGCAGCCCTCAGGTCTCCAGCACTGAAGCTTTCTTT.

In its sample, this clone was seen once. The same CDR3 arises from other DNA sequences in this sample as well. V and J are TRBV19 and TRBJ1-1; D is unclear. CDR3 length: 13 amino acids. From germline, CDR1 is LNHDA and CDR2 SQIVND (reference sequence). The V and J ends lost 4 bases and 0 bases respectively, with 6 bases between them. CDR3 sequence (DNA): TGTGCCAGTAGTAGCACGGTGAACACTGAAGCTTTCTTT. This encodes CASSSTVNTEAFF.

This chain connects TRBV18 to TRBJ2-7; D not resolved. With 3 bases removed from V and 5 bases from J, the gap between germline ends came to 8 bases. The germline CDR1 and CDR2 sequences are KGHSH and LQKENI. This CDR3 region has 12 residues. The CDR3 here is CASSPNVHEQYF. DNA for the CDR3: TGTGCCAGCTCACCCAATGTCCACGAGCAGTACTTC.